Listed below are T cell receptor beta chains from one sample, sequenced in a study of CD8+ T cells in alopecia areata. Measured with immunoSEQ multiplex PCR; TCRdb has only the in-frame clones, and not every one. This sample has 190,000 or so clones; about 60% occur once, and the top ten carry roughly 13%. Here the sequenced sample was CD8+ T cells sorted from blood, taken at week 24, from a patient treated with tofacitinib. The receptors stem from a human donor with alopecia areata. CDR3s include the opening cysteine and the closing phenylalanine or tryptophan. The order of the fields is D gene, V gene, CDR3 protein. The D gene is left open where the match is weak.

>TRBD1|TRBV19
CASTPGTGVVWPQHF
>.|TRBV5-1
CASSLRLAGLNTEAFF
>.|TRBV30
CAWKGTGELFF
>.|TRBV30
CAWSQDGNNSPLHF
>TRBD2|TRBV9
CASSGVAGGLLETQYF
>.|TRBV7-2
CASSFDSPDTQYF
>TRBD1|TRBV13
CASSPGTVMNTEAFF
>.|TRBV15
CATRGQIPDEQYF
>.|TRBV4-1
CASSQGMSNQPQHF
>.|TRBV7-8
CASSLVGEQFF
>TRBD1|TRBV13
CASSGDRGDNSPLHF
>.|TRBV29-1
CSVEIDVGKINEQFF
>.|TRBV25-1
CASSPKGLGQYF
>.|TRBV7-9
CASSPYPAMNTEAFF
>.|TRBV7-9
CASSPHLLRDNEQFF
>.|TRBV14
CASSQAQPQGGSPLHF
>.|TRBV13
CASSMEGAKNIQYF
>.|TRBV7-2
CASSPTGAYEQYF
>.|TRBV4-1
CASSQVRGVTEAFF
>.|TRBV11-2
CASSLRFGGPDYNEQFF
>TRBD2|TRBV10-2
CASGPGGGNNEQFF
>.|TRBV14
CASSQAEGGGASETQYF
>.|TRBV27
CASSFYYSTNTEAFF
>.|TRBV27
CASSFGMNTEAFF
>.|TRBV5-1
CASSFQEGSGNTIYF
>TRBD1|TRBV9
CASSDEGASGYTF
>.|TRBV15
CATSRGVGGYGYTF
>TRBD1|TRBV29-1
CSFSGQGSEQYF
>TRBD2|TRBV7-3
CASSPQRGGRYEQYF
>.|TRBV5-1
CASSARTETEAFF